This T cell receptor beta chain comes out of a study of blood T cell repertoires in COVID-19. The V gene end was trimmed by 6 bases and the J gene end by 4 bases; junction bases not matched to a gene: 3. The CDR3 runs 13 residues. Germline CDR1 is MNHEY and CDR2 is SVGAGI. In regard to this clone: Different DNA sequences within this sample yield the same CDR3.

Sequenced by immunoSEQ multiplex PCR; TCRdb stores in-frame clones only, minus some. The table records some 75,000 clones, 88% of them present only once. This sequence originates from a man aged 65-85 years with active or convalescent COVID-19. Sample: peripheral blood. The chain joins TRBV6-5 to TRBJ1-3; 7 bases align to TRBD1. The chain's CDR3 is CASRRDSGNTIYF. As DNA, the CDR3 is TGTGCCAGCAGGAGGGACAGCGGAAACACCATATATTTT.